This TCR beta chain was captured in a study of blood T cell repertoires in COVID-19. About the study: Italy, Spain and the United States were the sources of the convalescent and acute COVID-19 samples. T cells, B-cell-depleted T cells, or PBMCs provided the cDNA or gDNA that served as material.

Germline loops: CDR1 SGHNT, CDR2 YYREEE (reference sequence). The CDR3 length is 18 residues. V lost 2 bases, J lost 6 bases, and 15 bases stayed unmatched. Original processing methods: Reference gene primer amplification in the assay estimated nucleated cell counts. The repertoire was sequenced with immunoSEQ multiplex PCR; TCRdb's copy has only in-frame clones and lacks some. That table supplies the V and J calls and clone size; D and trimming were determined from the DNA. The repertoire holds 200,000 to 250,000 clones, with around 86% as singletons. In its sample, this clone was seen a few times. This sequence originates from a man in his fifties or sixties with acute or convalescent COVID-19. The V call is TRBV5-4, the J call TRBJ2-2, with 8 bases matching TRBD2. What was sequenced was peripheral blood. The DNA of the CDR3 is TGTGCCAGCAGCTTAGGTCCGATGGGACTAGTCTCGGCCGGGGAGCTGTTTTTT. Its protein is CASSLGPMGLVSAGELFF.